This T cell receptor beta chain was recovered during a study of cytomegalovirus exposure and HLA in healthy donors. With 60 Vbeta and 13 Jbeta primers, the PCR was carried out. Using immunoSEQ multiplex PCR, the repertoire was profiled, and TCRdb retains in-frame clones only, with some absent. This table has some 120,000 clones, about 69% appearing once. Findings and caveats of the study: At a 0.05 false discovery rate, a later analysis found approximately 15,000 TCR beta sequences to be associated with HLA alleles. In all likelihood, a cluster of highly shared sequence variants was a sequencing artifact.

Concerning this clone itself: The antigen is not known.

This CDR3 is 13 amino acids long. Germline lookup yields CDR1 SEHNR and CDR2 FQNEAQ (reference sequence). V was shortened by 5 bases and J by 4 bases, with 9 bases between the two germline ends. Sequencing input: PBMCs. The receptor was isolated from a woman between 18 and 30 years old in good health and CMV-seronegative. J is TRBJ2-1 and V is TRBV7-9; weak D call: TRBD1 (5 bases). The CDR3 region is CASSTRDYNEQFF. The CDR3 DNA is TGTGCCAGCAGCACCAGGGATTACAATGAGCAGTTCTTC.